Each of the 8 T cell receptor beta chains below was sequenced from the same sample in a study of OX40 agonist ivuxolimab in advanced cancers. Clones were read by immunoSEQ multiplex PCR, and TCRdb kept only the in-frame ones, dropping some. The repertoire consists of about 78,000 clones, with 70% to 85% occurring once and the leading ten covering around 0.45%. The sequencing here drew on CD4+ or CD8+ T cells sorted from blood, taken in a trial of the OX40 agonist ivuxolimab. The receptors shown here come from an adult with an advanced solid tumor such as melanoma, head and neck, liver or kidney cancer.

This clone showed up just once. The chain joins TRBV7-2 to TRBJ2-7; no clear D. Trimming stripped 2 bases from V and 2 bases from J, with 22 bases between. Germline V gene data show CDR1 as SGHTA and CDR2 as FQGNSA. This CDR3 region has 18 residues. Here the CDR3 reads CASSLKLAAHSGAYEQYF. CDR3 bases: TGTGCCAGCAGCTTAAAATTGGCAGCCCACTCTGGAGCCTACGAGCAGTACTTC.

Here the CDR3 reads CASSLRRGQETQYF. CDR3 sequence (DNA): TGTGCCAGCAGCTTACGGCGGGGACAAGAGACCCAGTACTTC. The chain recombines TRBV7-2 with TRBJ2-5; D is perhaps TRBD2 (6 bases). V dropped 2 bases and J dropped 2 bases, with 9 bases sitting between them. The CDR3 runs to 14 residues. The germline gives CDR1 SGHTA, CDR2 FQGNSA. The full variable domain, rest sourced from reference TRBV7-2 and TRBJ2-5, is GAGVSQSPSNKVTEKGKDVELRCDPISGHTALYWYRQSLGQGLEFLIYFQGNSAPDKSGLPSDRFSAERTGGSVSTLTIQRTQQEDSAVYLCASSLRRGQETQYFGPGTRLLVL.

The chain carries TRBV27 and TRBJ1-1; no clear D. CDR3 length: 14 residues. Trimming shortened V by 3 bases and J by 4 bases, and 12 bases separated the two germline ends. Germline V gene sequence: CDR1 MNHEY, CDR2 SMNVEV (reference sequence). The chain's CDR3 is CASSFNGRSTEAFF. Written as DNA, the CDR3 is TGTGCCAGCAGTTTTAACGGGCGGAGCACTGAAGCTTTCTTT.

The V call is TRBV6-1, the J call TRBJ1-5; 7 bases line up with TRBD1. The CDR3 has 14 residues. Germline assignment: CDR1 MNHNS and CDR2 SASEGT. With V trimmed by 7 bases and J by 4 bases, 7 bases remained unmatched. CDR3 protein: CASTDRLGNQPQHF. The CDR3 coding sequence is TGTGCCAGCACGGACAGGCTTGGGAATCAGCCCCAGCATTTT.

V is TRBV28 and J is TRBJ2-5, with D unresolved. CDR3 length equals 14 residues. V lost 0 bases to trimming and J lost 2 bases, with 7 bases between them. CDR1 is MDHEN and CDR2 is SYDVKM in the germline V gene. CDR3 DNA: TGTGCCAGCAGTTTATGGGACGTACAAGAGACCCAGTACTTC. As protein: CASSLWDVQETQYF.

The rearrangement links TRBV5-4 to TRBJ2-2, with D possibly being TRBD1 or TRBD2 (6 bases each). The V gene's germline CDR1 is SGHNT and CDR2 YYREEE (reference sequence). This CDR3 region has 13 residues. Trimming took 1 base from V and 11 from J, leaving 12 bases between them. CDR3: CASSLRGRGELFF. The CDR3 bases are TGTGCCAGCAGCTTGCGGGGGCGCGGCGAGCTGTTTTTT.

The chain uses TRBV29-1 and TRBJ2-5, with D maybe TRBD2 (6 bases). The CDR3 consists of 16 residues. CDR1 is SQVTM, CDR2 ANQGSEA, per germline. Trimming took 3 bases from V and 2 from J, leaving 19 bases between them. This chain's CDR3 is CSVEEGPGALQETQYF. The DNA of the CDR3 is TGCAGCGTTGAGGAGGGACCTGGGGCACTACAAGAGACCCAGTACTTC.

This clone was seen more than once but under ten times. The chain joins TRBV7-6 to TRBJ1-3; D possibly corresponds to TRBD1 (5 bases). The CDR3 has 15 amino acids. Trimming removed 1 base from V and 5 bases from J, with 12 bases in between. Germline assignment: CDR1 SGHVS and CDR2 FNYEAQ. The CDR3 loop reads CASSLEPGRRNTIYF. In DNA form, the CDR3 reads TGTGCCAGCAGCTTAGAACCGGGGCGCCGAAACACCATATATTTT.